What follows is one TCR beta chain and its context. Its antigen remains unknown. The sample originates from a study of shared clonotypes between healthy human individuals. Study findings and constraints: Few donors limited the genetic and exposure-history diversity represented.

The table came from immunoSEQ multiplex PCR; TCRdb's copy has only in-frame clones and leaves some out. The sample records about 470,000 clones, around 79% being singletons. The sequencing sample was made of PBMCs. This TCR was sampled from a woman in her thirties or forties in good health. Some clones in this sample may be carry-over from other donors' samples.

The CDR3 protein is CASRGTQETQYF. CDR3 sequence (DNA): TGTGCCAGCAGGGGCACCCAAGAGACCCAGTACTTC. The chain employs TRBV28 and TRBJ2-5; D remains unclear. V was shortened by 6 bases and J by 1 base, with 6 bases between the two germline ends. CDR3 size: 12 residues. The germline V gene encodes CDR1 MDHEN and CDR2 SYDVKM.